These 5 T cell receptor beta chains came from one sample sequenced in a study of cytomegalovirus exposure and HLA in healthy donors. Primers included in the PCR were 60 Vbeta and 13 Jbeta primers. TCRdb keeps only in-frame clones here, not all; method: immunoSEQ multiplex PCR. The repertoire holds approximately 88,000 clones, with less than 85% as singletons. The sample taken for sequencing was PBMCs. Receptors were obtained from a man aged 25-45 years in good health and CMV-seropositive.

The chain couples TRBV6-5 to TRBJ2-4; tentatively, D is TRBD1 (5 bases). This CDR3 is built from 14 residues. Germline V gene lookup returns CDR1 MNHEY and CDR2 SVGAGI. V lost 2 bases, J lost 5 bases, and 10 bases lay in between. Here the CDR3 reads CASSYRQSQNIQYF. The CDR3 coding sequence is TGTGCCAGCAGTTACCGACAGAGCCAAAACATTCAGTACTTC.

This chain connects TRBV9 to TRBJ2-3, with 11 positions matching TRBD2. Germline-derived CDR1 and CDR2 are SGDLS and YYNGEE. With 5 bases clipped from V and 4 bases from J, the junction kept 6 bases outside the gene matches. This CDR3 is built from 15 residues. The CDR3 loop reads CASRPGTSGSDTQYF. As DNA, the CDR3 is TGTGCCAGCAGACCTGGGACTAGCGGATCAGATACGCAGTATTTT.

The rearrangement joins TRBV9 to TRBJ2-1, with TRBD2 matching 11 bases. This CDR3 comprises 15 residues. The trim removed 2 bases at V and 6 bases at J, leaving 4 bases unmatched. Germline CDR1 and CDR2: SGDLS and YYNGEE. The CDR3, as DNA: TGTGCCAGCAGCGTTAGCGGGGGGGCAGGCAATGAGCAGTTCTTC. The encoded protein is CASSVSGGAGNEQFF. The full variable domain, in which reference TRBV9 and TRBJ2-1 provide the parts outside the CDR3, is DSGVTQTPKHLITATGQRVTLRCSPRSGDLSVYWYQQSLDQGLQFLIQYYNGEERAKGNILERFSAQQFPDLHSELNLSSLELGDSALYFCASSVSGGAGNEQFFGPGTRLTVL.

This rearrangement joins TRBV12-5 to TRBJ1-1; D gene uncertain. CDR3 length: 12 amino acids. Trimming left V 4 bases short and J 4 bases short, with 7 bases between. CDR1 LGHNT and CDR2 FRNRAP come from the germline V gene. CDR3 coding DNA: TGTGCTAGTGGTTACGAGGGCACTGAAGCTTTCTTT. Residues: CASGYEGTEAFF.

The chain recombines TRBV5-4 with TRBJ1-2; 9 bases align to TRBD1. V gave up 0 bases and J gave up 6 bases; unmatched junction bases: 6. The CDR3 length is 15 residues. From germline, CDR1 is SGHNT and CDR2 YYREEE (reference sequence). The CDR3 is CASSLDRGRSNGYTF. CDR3 nucleotides: TGTGCCAGCAGCTTGGACAGGGGGCGGTCGAATGGCTACACCTTC.